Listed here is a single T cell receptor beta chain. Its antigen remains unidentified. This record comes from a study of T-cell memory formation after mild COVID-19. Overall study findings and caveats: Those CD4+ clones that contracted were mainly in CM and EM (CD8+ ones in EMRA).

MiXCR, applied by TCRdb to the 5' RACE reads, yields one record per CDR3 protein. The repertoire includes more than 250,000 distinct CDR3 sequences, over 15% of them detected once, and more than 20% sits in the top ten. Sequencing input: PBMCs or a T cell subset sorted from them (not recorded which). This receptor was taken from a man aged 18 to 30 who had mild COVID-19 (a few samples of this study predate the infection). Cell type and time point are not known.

In DNA, the CDR3 is TGCGCCAGCAGCCAAGTGTCAGCGACAGATACGCAGTATTTT. Protein product: CASSQVSATDTQYF. The chain employs TRBV4-1 and TRBJ2-3; D remains ambiguous. The CDR3 has 14 residues. Trimming removed 1 base at V and 3 bases at J, with 8 bases between. Germline CDR1 MGHRA, CDR2 YSYEKL.